This T cell receptor (beta chain) was identified during a study of blood T cell repertoires in COVID-19. Study-wide context: Donors in the United States, Italy and Spain gave samples during acute or convalescent COVID-19.

The V gene's germline CDR1 is MNHNY and CDR2 SVGAGI (reference sequence). V lost 6 bases and J lost 8, with 10 bases in between. This CDR3 region has 11 residues. In the study's own analysis: Reference gene primers were amplified, and this amplification served to estimate nucleated cell counts. Sequenced by immunoSEQ multiplex PCR; TCRdb stores in-frame clones only, minus some. The V and J calls and clone size are taken from that table; D and trimming were inferred from the DNA. The data hold over 130,000 clones, with 84% observed a single time. Living in 24 US areas, the participants were between roughly 18 and 95 years of age.

Sequenced: PBMCs or T cells enriched from blood (not recorded which). The sequence was obtained from a middle-aged man in a cohort exposed to, infected with or recovered from COVID-19 (not recorded which). V usage is TRBV6-6 and J usage is TRBJ1-2, with unresolved D. CDR3 in amino acids: CASSQTEGYTF. The DNA for the CDR3 is TGTGCCAGCAGCCAAACAGAGGGCTACACCTTC.